Listed here is a single T cell receptor beta chain. It has no known antigen specificity. Base qualities were left out, and no much larger clone turns up one base away. The CDR3 sequence holds 16 residues, the cysteine and phenylalanine included. Just the 48-base CDR3 DNA is kept, in frame starting at base 1. V is shortened by 1 base, J by 2 bases, and the region joining them spans 13 bases. Based on the germline V gene, the CDR1 and CDR2 sequences are SGHTS and YDEGEE. The sample comes from a study of blood T cell repertoires in COVID-19 (dated by TCRdb to 2019 to 2021). A note on the overall study: The collaborator samples originated in the United States, Italy and Spain and spanned the acute and convalescent phases of COVID-19. The material from the prospective study consisted of cDNA or gDNA derived from T cells, B-cell-depleted T cells, or PBMCs. Deeply sampled blood TCRbeta repertoires from subjects exposed to, actively infected with, or recovered from COVID-19 were included in the dataset. A freely available public database, intended as a resource for researchers studying the immune response to SARS-CoV-2, is where the repertoires were released. The samples were drawn from the first 160 participants of the ongoing ImmuneRACE study and from over 950 subjects provided by 6 global collaborators. A de-identified subject ID, COVID-19 status, age in years and sex were almost always included in the sample metadata. HLA class I and class II types, where available, came from metadata supplied by the sample provider rather than from assay-based typing.

The immunoSEQ Assay, a bias-controlled multiplex PCR, was used to amplify TCRbeta CDR3 regions from genomic DNA. Turning to the authors' computational methods: Within the assay, amplification of reference gene primers was used to estimate how many nucleated cells each sample contained. Sequence reads were collapsed and filtered to measure the absolute abundance of every unique TCRbeta CDR3 rearrangement. For each sample, productive Simpson clonality was calculated as the square root of Simpson's diversity index over productive rearrangements. The table was pulled from immuneACCESS by TCRdb, which kept in-frame rearrangements only. Such tables lose some clones; where checked, under half of the loss comes from unresolved V genes, and the rest has no known cause. V, J and clone size are taken as reported in that table, and D and trimming were inferred from the DNA itself. For this sample there are fewer than 20,000 clones; roughly 85% appear just once. The top ten hold around half of the sample.

The collaborating institutions used their own protocols to collect whole blood in K2EDTA tubes. For TCRbeta analysis, collaborator samples were shipped as frozen whole blood, as isolated PBMCs, or as DNA extracted from either sample type. What the work shows at the level of the full study, not this receptor alone: The amount of clinical and demographic metadata varied by source and participant and was provided uncurated.

Sequencing input: peripheral blood. The rearrangement joined TRBV5-8 to TRBJ1-5; a tentative D call is TRBD1 (6 bases match). This TCR derives from a human donor in a cohort sampled during active COVID-19. CDR3 loop: CASSLNLQGGNQPQHF. Read as DNA, the sequence is TGTGCCAGCAGCTTGAACCTACAGGGTGGCAATCAGCCCCAGCATTTT.